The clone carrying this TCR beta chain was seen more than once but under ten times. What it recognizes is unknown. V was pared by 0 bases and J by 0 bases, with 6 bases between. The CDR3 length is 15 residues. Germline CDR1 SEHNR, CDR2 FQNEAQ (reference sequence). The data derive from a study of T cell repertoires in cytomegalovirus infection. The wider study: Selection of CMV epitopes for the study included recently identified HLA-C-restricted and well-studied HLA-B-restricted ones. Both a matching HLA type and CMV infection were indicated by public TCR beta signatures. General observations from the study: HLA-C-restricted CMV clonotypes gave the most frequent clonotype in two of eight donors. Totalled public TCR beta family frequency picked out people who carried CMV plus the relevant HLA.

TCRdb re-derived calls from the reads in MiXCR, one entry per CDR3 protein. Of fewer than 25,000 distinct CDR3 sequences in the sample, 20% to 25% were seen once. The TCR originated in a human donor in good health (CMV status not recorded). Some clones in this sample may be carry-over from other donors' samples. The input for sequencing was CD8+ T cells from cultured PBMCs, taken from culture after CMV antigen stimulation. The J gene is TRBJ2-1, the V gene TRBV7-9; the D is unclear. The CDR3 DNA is TGTGCCAGCAGCTTAGCGGTTTCCTCCTACAATGAGCAGTTCTTC. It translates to CASSLAVSSYNEQFF.